Below are 10 T cell receptor beta chains sequenced from a single sample in a study of blood T cells in healthy people across ages. PCR was performed a second time for about 7 to 11 cycles using a sample-barcoded 5' primer and a J-beta primer mix. In TCRdb, the 5' RACE reads were re-called with MiXCR into one record per CDR3 protein. Of fewer than 900,000 distinct CDR3 sequences in the sample, more than 40% were seen once. The specimen sequenced was blood. The receptor set was obtained from a woman aged 55-70 years in good health.

This clonotype has just a few counts. CDR3 DNA sequence: TGTGCCAGCAGCCAAAATACAGGGCCGGAGACCCAGTACTTC. Translating gives CASSQNTGPETQYF. The chain uses TRBV3-1 and TRBJ2-5, with D perhaps matching TRBD1 (6 bases). The CDR3 is 14 residues long. V lost 2 bases, J lost 5 bases, and 12 bases lay in between. Germline loops: CDR1 LGHDT, CDR2 YNNKEL (reference sequence).

The J gene is TRBJ2-5, the V gene TRBV19, with 7 bases aligning to TRBD2. Germline V CDR1 and CDR2: LNHDA, SQIVND (reference sequence). Losses at the gene ends were 1 base for V and 2 bases for J; bases not matched to a gene: 7. The CDR3 spans 16 residues. The CDR3 reads CASSIGGGFEQETQYF. The CDR3 nucleotides read TGTGCCAGTAGTATAGGGGGGGGATTTGAACAAGAGACCCAGTACTTC.

This CDR3 is CASSLGQIGRGSADTQYF. CDR3 in DNA: TGTGCCAGCAGCTTAGGACAAATTGGCAGAGGCTCAGCAGATACGCAGTATTTT. The rearrangement joins TRBV7-9 to TRBJ2-3; no clear D gene. Germline loops: CDR1 SEHNR, CDR2 FQNEAQ (reference sequence). The ends were cut back, 1 base at V and 4 bases at J, with 21 bases in the middle. The CDR3 has 18 amino acids. Using reference TRBV7-9 and TRBJ2-3 for the parts outside the CDR3, the full variable domain is DTGVSQNPRHKITKRGQNVTFRCDPISEHNRLYWYRQTLGQGPEFLTYFQNEAQLEKSRLLSDRFSAERPKGSFSTLEIQRTEQGDSAMYLCASSLGQIGRGSADTQYFGPGTRLTVL.

The V call is TRBV20-1, the J call TRBJ2-3; 10 bases agree with TRBD2. Looked up from germline, CDR1 is DFQATT and CDR2 is SNEGSKA (reference sequence). This CDR3 spans 15 amino acids. The V gene end was trimmed by 3 bases and the J gene end by 2 bases; junction bases not matched to a gene: 5. The CDR3 region is CSARELAGPTDTQYF. The CDR3 DNA reads TGCAGTGCTAGGGAACTAGCGGGACCCACAGATACGCAGTATTTT.

This clonotype has a handful of counts. J is TRBJ2-7 and V is TRBV13; TRBD1 matches at 9 bases. The CDR3 is 15 amino acids. The trim removed 5 bases at V and 1 base at J, leaving 6 bases unmatched. The V gene's germline CDR1 is PRHDT and CDR2 FYEKMQ (reference sequence). The CDR3 sequence: CASSRSGQGSYEQYF. DNA for the CDR3: TGTGCCAGCAGCCGTTCTGGACAGGGGTCCTACGAGCAGTACTTC.

This clonotype has just a few counts. This is likely an artifact of a read error, given a far larger clone one base away. The rearrangement links TRBV9 to TRBJ2-5; D is uncertain. This CDR3 is built from 12 residues. Per germline, CDR1 SGDLS and CDR2 YYNGEE. V dropped 0 bases and J dropped 4 bases, with 4 bases sitting between them. This chain's CDR3 is CASSVDRETQYF. CDR3 in DNA: TGTGCCAGCAGCGTAGATCGAGAGACCCAGTACTTC.

In DNA form, the CDR3 reads TGTGCCAGCAGCTCGAGGGGGCGGCCCCCTGGGCGCGAGCAGTACTTC. This gives the protein CASSSRGRPPGREQYF. The V and J genes are TRBV7-2 and TRBJ2-7; 7 bases fit TRBD1. Trimming took 4 bases from V and 6 from J; bases not matched to a gene: 15. Per germline, CDR1 SGHTA and CDR2 FQGNSA. The CDR3 covers 16 residues.

The chain combines TRBV6-5 with TRBJ2-3, with a weak D call TRBD1 (6 bases). The CDR3 covers 16 residues. V lost 6 bases to trimming and J lost 1 base, with 17 bases between them. Germline values: CDR1 MNHEY, CDR2 SVGAGI. CDR3 amino acids: CASRTGWKEGTDTQYF. The CDR3 DNA follows: TGTGCCAGCAGAACAGGGTGGAAAGAGGGCACAGATACGCAGTATTTT.

The chain recombines TRBV24-1 with TRBJ2-1; TRBD2 agrees at 7 bases. The CDR3 runs 16 residues. V shed 4 bases and J 4 bases; nucleotides not matched to a gene: 9. The germline gives CDR1 KGHDR, CDR2 SFDVKD. The CDR3: CATSEPAGRGYNEQFF. The CDR3 DNA sequence: TGTGCCACCAGTGAACCAGCGGGACGCGGATACAATGAGCAGTTCTTC.

This clonotype has at least ten counts. J is TRBJ2-7 and V is TRBV20-1; D not resolved. Germline CDR1 is DFQATT and CDR2 is SNEGSKA (reference sequence). V gave up 0 bases and J gave up 3 bases, with 12 bases separating them. CDR3 length equals 14 residues. The CDR3 reads CSARDQRSFYEQYF. In DNA, the CDR3 is TGCAGTGCTAGAGATCAGAGGTCGTTCTACGAGCAGTACTTC.